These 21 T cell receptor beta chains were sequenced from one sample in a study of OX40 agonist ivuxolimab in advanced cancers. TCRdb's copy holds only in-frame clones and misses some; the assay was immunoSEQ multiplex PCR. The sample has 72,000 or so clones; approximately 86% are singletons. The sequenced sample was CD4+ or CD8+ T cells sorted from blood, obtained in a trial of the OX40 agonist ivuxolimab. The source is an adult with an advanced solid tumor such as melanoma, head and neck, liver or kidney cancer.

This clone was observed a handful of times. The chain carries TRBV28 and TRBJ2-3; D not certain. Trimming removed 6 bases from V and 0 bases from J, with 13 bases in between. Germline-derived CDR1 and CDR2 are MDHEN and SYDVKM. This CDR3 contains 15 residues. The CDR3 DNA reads TGTGCCAGCAGCTTAACCGGGTACAGCACAGATACGCAGTATTTT. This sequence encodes CASSLTGYSTDTQYF.

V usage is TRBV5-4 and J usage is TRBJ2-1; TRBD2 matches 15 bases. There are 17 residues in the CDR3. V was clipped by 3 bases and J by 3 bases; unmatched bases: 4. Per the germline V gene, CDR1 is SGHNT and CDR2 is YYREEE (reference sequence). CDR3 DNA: TGTGCCAGCAGCTGGGGACTAGCGGGAGGCCGCTACAATGAGCAGTTCTTC. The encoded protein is CASSWGLAGGRYNEQFF.

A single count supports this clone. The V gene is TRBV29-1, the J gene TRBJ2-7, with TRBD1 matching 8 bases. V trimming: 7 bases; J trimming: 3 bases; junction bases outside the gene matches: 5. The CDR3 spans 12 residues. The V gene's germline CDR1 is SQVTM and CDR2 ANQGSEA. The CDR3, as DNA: TGCAGCGCAGGAGACAGGGGCTACGAGCAGTACTTC. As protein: CSAGDRGYEQYF.

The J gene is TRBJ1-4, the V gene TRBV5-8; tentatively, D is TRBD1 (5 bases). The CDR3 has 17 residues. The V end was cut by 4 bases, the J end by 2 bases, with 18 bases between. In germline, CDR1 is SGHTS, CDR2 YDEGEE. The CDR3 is CASSHPSGHRTNEKLFF. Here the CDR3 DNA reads TGTGCCAGCAGCCACCCCTCGGGGCACCGGACTAATGAAAAACTGTTTTTT.

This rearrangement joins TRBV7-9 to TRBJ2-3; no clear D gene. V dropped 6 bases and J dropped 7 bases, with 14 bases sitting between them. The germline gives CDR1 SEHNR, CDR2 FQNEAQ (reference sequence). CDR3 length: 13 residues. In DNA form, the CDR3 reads TGTGCCAGCAGTACACCTCTTGGGAATACGCAGTATTTT. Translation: CASSTPLGNTQYF.

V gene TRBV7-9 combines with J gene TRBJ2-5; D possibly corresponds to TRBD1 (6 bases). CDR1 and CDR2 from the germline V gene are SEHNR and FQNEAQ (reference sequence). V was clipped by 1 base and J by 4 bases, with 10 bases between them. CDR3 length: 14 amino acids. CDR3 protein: CASSLGDIIETQYF. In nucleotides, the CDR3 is TGTGCCAGCAGCTTAGGGGACATAATAGAGACCCAGTACTTC. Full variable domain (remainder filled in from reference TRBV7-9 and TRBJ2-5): DTGVSQNPRHKITKRGQNVTFRCDPISEHNRLYWYRQTLGQGPEFLTYFQNEAQLEKSRLLSDRFSAERPKGSFSTLEIQRTEQGDSAMYLCASSLGDIIETQYFGPGTRLLVL.

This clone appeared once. CDR3 sequence: CASSSSGGQETQYF. CDR3 nucleotide sequence: TGCGCCAGCAGCTCCTCCGGGGGACAAGAGACCCAGTACTTC. This chain links TRBV5-1 with TRBJ2-5, with D possibly matching TRBD2 (6 bases). Germline V gene lookup returns CDR1 SGHRS and CDR2 YFSETQ. This CDR3 is 14 amino acids long. V was pared by 3 bases and J by 2 bases, with 11 bases between.

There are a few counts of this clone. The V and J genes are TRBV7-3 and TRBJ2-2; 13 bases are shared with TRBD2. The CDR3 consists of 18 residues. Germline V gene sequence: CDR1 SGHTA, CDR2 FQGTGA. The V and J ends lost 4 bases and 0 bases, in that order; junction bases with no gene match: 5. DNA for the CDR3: TGTGCCAGCAGCTCCCAACTAGCGGGGGGGCCGAACACCGGGGAGCTGTTTTTT. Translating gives CASSSQLAGGPNTGELFF.

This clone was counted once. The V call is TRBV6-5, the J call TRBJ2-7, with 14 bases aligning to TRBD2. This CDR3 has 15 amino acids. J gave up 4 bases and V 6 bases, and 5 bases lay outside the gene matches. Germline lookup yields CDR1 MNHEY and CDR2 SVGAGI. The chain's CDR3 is CASRRGLAGAYEQYF. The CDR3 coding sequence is TGTGCCAGCAGACGGGGACTAGCGGGGGCTTACGAGCAGTACTTC.

The CDR3 region is CASSVGTKDEQYF. Here the CDR3 DNA reads TGTGCCAGCAGCGTAGGGACTAAGGACGAGCAGTACTTC. The gene calls are TRBV9 and TRBJ2-7; D is perhaps TRBD2 (6 bases). This CDR3 comprises 13 residues. CDR1 and CDR2 from the germline V gene are SGDLS and YYNGEE. Trimming removed 0 bases at V and 5 bases at J, with 9 bases between.

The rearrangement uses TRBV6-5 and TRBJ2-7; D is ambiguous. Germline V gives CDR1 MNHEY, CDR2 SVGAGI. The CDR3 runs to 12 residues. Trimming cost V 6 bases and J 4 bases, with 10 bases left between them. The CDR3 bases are TGTGCCAGCAGCGTGTTTGGGTACGAGCAGTACTTC. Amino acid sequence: CASSVFGYEQYF.

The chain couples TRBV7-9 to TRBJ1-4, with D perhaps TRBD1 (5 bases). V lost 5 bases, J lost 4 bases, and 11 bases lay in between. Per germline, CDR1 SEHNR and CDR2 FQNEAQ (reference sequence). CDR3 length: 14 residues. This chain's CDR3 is CASSTRDGNEKLFF. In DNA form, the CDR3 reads TGTGCCAGCAGCACCCGGGACGGTAATGAAAAACTGTTTTTT.

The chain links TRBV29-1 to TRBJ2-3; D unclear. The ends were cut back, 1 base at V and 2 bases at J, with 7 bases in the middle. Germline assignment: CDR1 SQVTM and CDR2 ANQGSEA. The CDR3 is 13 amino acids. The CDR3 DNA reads TGCAGCGTTGAAGTTTCCCTCACAGATACGCAGTATTTT. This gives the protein CSVEVSLTDTQYF.

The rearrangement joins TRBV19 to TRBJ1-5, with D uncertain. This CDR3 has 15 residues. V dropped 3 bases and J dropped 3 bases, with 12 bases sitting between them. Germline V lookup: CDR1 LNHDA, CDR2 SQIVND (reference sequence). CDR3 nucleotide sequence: TGTGCCAGTAGTATTATGAAGGGCCACAATCAGCCCCAGCATTTT. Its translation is CASSIMKGHNQPQHF.

The CDR3 DNA sequence: TGCGCCAGCAGCGTGACAGGCCAAGAGACCCAGTACTTC. Amino acid sequence: CASSVTGQETQYF. The genes are TRBV5-1 and TRBJ2-5, with D possibly TRBD1 on 6 matching bases. The CDR3 has 13 amino acids. The germline CDR1 and CDR2 sequences are SGHRS and YFSETQ. V was clipped by 4 bases and J by 1 base, with 8 bases between them.

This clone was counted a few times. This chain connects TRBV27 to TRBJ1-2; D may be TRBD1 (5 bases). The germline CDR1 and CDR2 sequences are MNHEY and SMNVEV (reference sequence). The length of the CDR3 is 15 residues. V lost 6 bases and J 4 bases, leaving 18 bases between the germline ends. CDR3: CASRSNAGGSYGYTF. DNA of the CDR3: TGTGCCAGCAGATCAAACGCGGGGGGGTCCTATGGCTACACCTTC.

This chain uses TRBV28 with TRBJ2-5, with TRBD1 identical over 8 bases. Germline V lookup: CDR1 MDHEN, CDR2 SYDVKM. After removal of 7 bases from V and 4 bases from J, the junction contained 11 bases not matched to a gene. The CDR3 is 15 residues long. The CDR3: CASNTNSRGRETQYF. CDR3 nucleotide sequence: TGTGCCAGCAACACCAACAGCAGGGGGCGAGAGACCCAGTACTTC.

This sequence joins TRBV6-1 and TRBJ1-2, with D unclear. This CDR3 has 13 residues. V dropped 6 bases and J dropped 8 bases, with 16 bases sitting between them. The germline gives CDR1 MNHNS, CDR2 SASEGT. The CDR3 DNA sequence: TGTGCCAGCAGCCTGGAGAACCTATTAGGCTACACCTTC. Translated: CASSLENLLGYTF.

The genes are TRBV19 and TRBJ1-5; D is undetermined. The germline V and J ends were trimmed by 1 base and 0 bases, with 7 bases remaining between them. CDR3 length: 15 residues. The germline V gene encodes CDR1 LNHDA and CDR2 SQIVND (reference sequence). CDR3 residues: CASSIGGYSNQPQHF. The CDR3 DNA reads TGTGCCAGTAGTATAGGAGGGTATAGCAATCAGCCCCAGCATTTT.

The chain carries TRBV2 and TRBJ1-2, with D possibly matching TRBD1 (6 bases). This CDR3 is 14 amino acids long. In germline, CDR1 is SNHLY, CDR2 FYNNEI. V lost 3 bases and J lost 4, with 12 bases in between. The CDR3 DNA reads TGTGCCAGCAGTGAGCAGGGAGGGGGCTATGGCTACACCTTC. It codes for CASSEQGGGYGYTF.

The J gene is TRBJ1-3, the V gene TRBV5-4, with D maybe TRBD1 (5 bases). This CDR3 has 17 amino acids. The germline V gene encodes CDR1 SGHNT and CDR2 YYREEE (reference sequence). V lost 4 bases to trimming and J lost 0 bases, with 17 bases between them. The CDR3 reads CASSPTPGLSSGNTIYF. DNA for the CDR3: TGTGCCAGCAGCCCGACACCGGGACTAAGCTCTGGAAACACCATATATTTT.